This T cell receptor (beta chain) was sequenced for a study of T cell changes during pregnancy in multiple sclerosis. Trimming took off 6 bases at V and 7 bases at J, with 10 bases between the two ends. The CDR3 is 13 residues long. Germline values: CDR1 ENHRY, CDR2 SYGVKD. This table comes from immunoSEQ multiplex PCR, and its TCRdb copy is limited to in-frame clones, with some not included. The sample lists some 99,000 clones, about 90% occurring once. The sequence was collected from a female donor in good health, enrolled as a control in a pregnancy study. The chain recombines TRBV10-3 with TRBJ1-6; no definite D call. The source was peripheral blood, collected after pregnancy. The CDR3 is CAIRGGANSPLHF. The CDR3 DNA follows: TGTGCCATCAGAGGCGGTGCGAATTCACCCCTCCACTTT.